This T cell receptor (beta chain) was captured by sequencing in a study of human T cells and chemical hapten exposure. The germline V gene encodes CDR1 MNHEY and CDR2 SVGEGT. The CDR3 covers 17 residues. Trimming left V 10 bases short and J 1 base short, with 24 bases between. Time point here: patch test 1, 2 weeks after DPC sensitization. Noted treatment: therapeutic diphenylcyclopropenone sensitization with weekly scalp DPC. Individual cDNA molecules received unique molecular identifiers in the library. TCRdb reprocessed the RACE reads via MiXCR and lists one record per CDR3 protein. The table includes 300,000 to 400,000 distinct CDR3 sequences, approximately 6.3% detected once. This clonotype came up many times.

This receptor was identified in a woman between 18 and 29 years old with alopecia areata. Some clones in this sample may be carry-over from other donors' samples. Sample: whole blood, taken in connection with sensitization to the hapten diphenylcyclopropenone (DPC). The rearrangement joins TRBV6-2 or TRBV6-3 to TRBJ2-3; D may be TRBD1 or TRBD2 (6 bases each). CDR3 protein: CATSPWGRGPRTDTQYF. The CDR3 DNA is TGTGCCACCTCTCCCTGGGGGCGGGGCCCTCGCACAGATACGCAGTATTTT.